This passage covers 9 T cell receptor beta chains from one sample sequenced in a study of blood T cell repertoires in COVID-19. The table came from immunoSEQ multiplex PCR; TCRdb's copy has only in-frame clones and leaves some out. The profile shows some 140,000 clones, more than 75% of them singletons. The sequencing sample was made of peripheral blood. These receptors were taken from a woman aged 45-60 years who had recovered from COVID-19.

The V call is TRBV29-1, the J call TRBJ2-3; 10 nucleotides agree with TRBD2. The CDR3 extends over 16 amino acids. The V segment lost 1 base and the J segment 4 bases; nucleotides outside the gene matches: 8. The germline gives CDR1 SQVTM, CDR2 ANQGSEA. The CDR3 nucleotides read TGCAGCGTTGAAGTGAGCGCTAGCGGGGGCTCAGATACGCAGTATTTT. Translating gives CSVEVSASGGSDTQYF.

A few counts support this clone. The V and J genes are TRBV14 and TRBJ1-6; D call uncertain. The CDR3 totals 13 residues. Germline V gives CDR1 SGHDN, CDR2 FVKESK. V lost 1 base to trimming and J lost 10 bases, with 8 bases between them. DNA for the CDR3: TGTGCCAGCAGCCAAGCGGGGAGATCACCCCTCCACTTT. Its protein is CASSQAGRSPLHF.

The chain has TRBV6-2 or TRBV6-3 and TRBJ2-1; 8 nucleotides agree with TRBD1. Germline V CDR1 and CDR2: MNHEY, SVGEGT. This CDR3 spans 11 amino acids. Trimming removed 4 bases from V and 12 bases from J; junction bases left unmatched: 2. The CDR3 loop reads CASSSGQGQFF. The CDR3 nucleotides read TGTGCCAGCAGTTCCGGACAGGGGCAGTTCTTC.

V is TRBV30 and J is TRBJ1-6; 10 bases match TRBD1. This CDR3 is 14 amino acids long. Germline values: CDR1 GTSNPN, CDR2 SVGIG (reference sequence). The V gene end was trimmed by 3 bases and the J gene end by 10 bases; junction bases not matched to a gene: 6. The CDR3 sequence: CAWRGGTGVSPLHF. The CDR3 bases are TGTGCCTGGAGGGGTGGGACAGGGGTATCACCCCTCCACTTT. Looking up the rest from reference TRBV30 and TRBJ1-6 gives the full variable domain: SQTIHQWPATLVQPVGSPLSLECTVEGTSNPNLYWYRQAAGRGLQLLFYSVGIGQISSEVPQNLSASRPQDRQFILSSKKLLLSDSGFYLCAWRGGTGVSPLHFGNGTRLTVT.

This clone was detected a few times. J is TRBJ1-4 and V is TRBV16; perhaps TRBD1 as D (5 bases). Trimming stripped 5 bases from V and 7 bases from J, with 14 bases between. Germline assignment: CDR1 KGHSY and CDR2 FQNENV. The CDR3 spans 14 residues. The CDR3 reads CASSKQVAGEKLFF. The DNA of the CDR3 is TGTGCCAGCAGCAAACAGGTAGCCGGTGAAAAACTGTTTTTT.

A word on this clone: Distinct nucleotide sequences in the sample also encode this CDR3. The rearrangement uses TRBV20-1 and TRBJ1-1; D may be TRBD1 (5 bases). In germline, CDR1 is DFQATT, CDR2 SNEGSKA (reference sequence). This CDR3 is built from 11 residues. The V end was cut by 4 bases, the J end by 5 bases, with 8 bases between. The CDR3: CSAKDSTEAFF. The CDR3 nucleotides are TGCAGTGCTAAAGACAGTACTGAAGCTTTCTTT.

This chain's CDR3 is CASAAWGGGETQYF. Here the CDR3 DNA reads TGCGCCAGCGCCGCATGGGGGGGCGGGGAGACCCAGTACTTC. J is TRBJ2-5 and V is TRBV5-1, with D perhaps TRBD2 (7 bases). Trimming shortened V by 7 bases and J by 5 bases, and 18 bases separated the two germline ends. The CDR3 consists of 14 residues. Germline V CDR1 and CDR2: SGHRS, YFSETQ.

J is TRBJ2-7 and V is TRBV29-1; 7 bases align to TRBD1. The CDR3 is 14 amino acids. The junction had 8 bases not matched to a gene; V was cut back by 6 bases and J by 0 bases. Germline V gene data show CDR1 as SQVTM and CDR2 as ANQGSEA. In nucleotides, the CDR3 is TGCAGCGTAGCGAGACAGGGAGACTCCTACGAGCAGTACTTC. It encodes CSVARQGDSYEQYF.

The chain links TRBV6-2 or TRBV6-3 to TRBJ2-3, with D possibly being TRBD1 (5 bases). The V end lost 4 bases, the J end lost 5 bases, and 13 bases lay between the germline ends. Germline loops: CDR1 MNHEY, CDR2 SVGEGT. The CDR3 is 14 residues long. CDR3 sequence reads: CASSWGPWGDTQYF. The CDR3, as DNA: TGTGCCAGCAGTTGGGGCCCCTGGGGAGATACGCAGTATTTT.